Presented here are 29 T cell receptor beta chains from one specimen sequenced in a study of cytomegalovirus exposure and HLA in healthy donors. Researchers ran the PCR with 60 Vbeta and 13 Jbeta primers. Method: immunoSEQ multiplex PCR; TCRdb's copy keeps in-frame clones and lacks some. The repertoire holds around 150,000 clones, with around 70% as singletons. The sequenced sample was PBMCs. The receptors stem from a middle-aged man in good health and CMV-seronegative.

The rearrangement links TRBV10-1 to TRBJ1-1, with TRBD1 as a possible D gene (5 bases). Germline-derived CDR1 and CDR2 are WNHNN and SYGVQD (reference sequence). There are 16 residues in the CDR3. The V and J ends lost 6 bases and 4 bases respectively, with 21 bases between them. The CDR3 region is CASSPDTGPGGTEAFF. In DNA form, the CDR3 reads TGCGCCAGCAGCCCCGACACGGGCCCGGGGGGCACTGAAGCTTTCTTT.

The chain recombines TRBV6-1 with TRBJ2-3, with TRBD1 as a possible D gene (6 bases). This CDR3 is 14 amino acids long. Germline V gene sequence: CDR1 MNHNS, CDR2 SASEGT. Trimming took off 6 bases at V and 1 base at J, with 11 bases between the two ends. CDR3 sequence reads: CASRPGHRTDTQYF. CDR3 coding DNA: TGTGCCAGCAGACCGGGACACCGCACAGATACGCAGTATTTT.

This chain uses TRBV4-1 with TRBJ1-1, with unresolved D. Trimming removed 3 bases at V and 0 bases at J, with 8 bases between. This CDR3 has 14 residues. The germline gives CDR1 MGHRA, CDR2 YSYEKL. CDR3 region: CASSQHGMNTEAFF. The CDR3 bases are TGCGCCAGCAGCCAGCACGGGATGAACACTGAAGCTTTCTTT.

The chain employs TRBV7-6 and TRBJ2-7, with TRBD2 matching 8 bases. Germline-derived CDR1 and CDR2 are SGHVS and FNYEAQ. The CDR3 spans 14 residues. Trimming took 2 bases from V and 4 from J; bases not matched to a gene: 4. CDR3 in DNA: TGTGCCAGCAGCTTACGCGGGGGGTCATACGAGCAGTACTTC. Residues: CASSLRGGSYEQYF. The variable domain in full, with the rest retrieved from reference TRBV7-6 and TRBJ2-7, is GAGVSQSPRYKVTKRGQDVALRCDPISGHVSLYWYRQALGQGPEFLTYFNYEAQQDKSGLPNDRFSAERPEGSISTLTIQRTEQRDSAMYRCASSLRGGSYEQYFGPGTRLTVT.

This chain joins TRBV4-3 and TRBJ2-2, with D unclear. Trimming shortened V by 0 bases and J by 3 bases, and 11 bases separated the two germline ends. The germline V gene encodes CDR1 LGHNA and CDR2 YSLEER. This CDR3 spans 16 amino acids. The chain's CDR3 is CASSQDVSADTGELFF. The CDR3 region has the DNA TGCGCCAGCAGCCAAGATGTAAGCGCCGACACCGGGGAGCTGTTTTTT.

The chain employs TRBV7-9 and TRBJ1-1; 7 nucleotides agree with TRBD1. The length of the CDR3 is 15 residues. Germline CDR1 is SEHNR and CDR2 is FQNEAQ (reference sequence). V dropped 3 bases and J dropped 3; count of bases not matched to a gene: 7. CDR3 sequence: CASSFSDREDTEAFF. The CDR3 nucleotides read TGTGCCAGCAGCTTCTCCGACAGGGAGGACACTGAAGCTTTCTTT.

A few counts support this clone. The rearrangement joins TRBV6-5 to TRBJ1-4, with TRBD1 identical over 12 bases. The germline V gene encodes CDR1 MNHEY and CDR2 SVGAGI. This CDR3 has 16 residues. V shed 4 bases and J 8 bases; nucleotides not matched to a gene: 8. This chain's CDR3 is CASSSAPGQGAEKLFF. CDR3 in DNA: TGTGCCAGCAGTTCAGCTCCGGGACAGGGGGCGGAAAAACTGTTTTTT.

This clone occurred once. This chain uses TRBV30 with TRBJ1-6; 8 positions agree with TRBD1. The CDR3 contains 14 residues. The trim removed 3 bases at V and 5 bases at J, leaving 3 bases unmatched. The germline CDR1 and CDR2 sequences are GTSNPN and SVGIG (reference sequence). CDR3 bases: TGTGCCTGGAGCAAGGGACAGGATAATTCACCCCTCCACTTT. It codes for CAWSKGQDNSPLHF.

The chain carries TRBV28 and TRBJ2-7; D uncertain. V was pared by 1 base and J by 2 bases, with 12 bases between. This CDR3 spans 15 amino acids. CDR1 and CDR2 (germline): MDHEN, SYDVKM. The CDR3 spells CASSLLPGYTYEQYF. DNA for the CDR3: TGTGCCAGCAGTTTATTGCCAGGTTATACCTACGAGCAGTACTTC. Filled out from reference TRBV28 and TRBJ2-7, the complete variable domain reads DVKVTQSSRYLVKRTGEKVFLECVQDMDHENMFWYRQDPGLGLRLIYFSYDVKMKEKGDIPEGYSVSREKKERFSLILESASTNQTSMYLCASSLLPGYTYEQYFGPGTRLTVT.

CDR3 nucleotides: TGTGCCAGCTCACCAAATGGAGCAGGGGCCACCTACGAGCAGTACTTC. This sequence encodes CASSPNGAGATYEQYF. The genes are TRBV18 and TRBJ2-7, with D perhaps matching TRBD1 (6 bases). The CDR3 runs 16 residues. CDR1 is KGHSH, CDR2 LQKENI, per germline. The V and J ends lost 2 bases and 2 bases respectively, with 16 bases between them.

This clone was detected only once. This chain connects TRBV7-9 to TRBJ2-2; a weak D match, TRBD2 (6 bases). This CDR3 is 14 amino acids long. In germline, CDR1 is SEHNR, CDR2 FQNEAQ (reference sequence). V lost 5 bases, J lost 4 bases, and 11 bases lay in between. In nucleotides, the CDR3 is TGTGCCAGCAGCGAGGGACTTCCCACCGGGGAGCTGTTTTTT. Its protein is CASSEGLPTGELFF. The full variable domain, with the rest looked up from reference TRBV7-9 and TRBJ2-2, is DTGVSQNPRHKITKRGQNVTFRCDPISEHNRLYWYRQTLGQGPEFLTYFQNEAQLEKSRLLSDRFSAERPKGSFSTLEIQRTEQGDSAMYLCASSEGLPTGELFFGEGSRLTVL.

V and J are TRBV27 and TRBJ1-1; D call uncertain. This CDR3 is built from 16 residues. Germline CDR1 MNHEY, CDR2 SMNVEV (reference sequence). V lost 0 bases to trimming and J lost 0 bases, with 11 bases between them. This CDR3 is CASSLSLARLNTEAFF. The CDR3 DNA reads TGTGCCAGCAGTTTATCGTTGGCCAGGCTGAACACTGAAGCTTTCTTT.

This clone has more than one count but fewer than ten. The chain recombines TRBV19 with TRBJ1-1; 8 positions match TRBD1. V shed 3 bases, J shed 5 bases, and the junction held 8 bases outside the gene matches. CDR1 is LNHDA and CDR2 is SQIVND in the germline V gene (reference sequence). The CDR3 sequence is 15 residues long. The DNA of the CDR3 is TGTGCCAGTAGTATGGACCAGGGGGCGCTGACTGAAGCTTTCTTT. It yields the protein CASSMDQGALTEAFF. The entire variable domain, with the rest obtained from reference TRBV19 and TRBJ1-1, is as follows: DGGITQSPKYLFRKEGQNVTLSCEQNLNHDAMYWYRQDPGQGLRLIYYSQIVNDFQKGDIAEGYSVSREKKESFPLTVTSAQKNPTAFYLCASSMDQGALTEAFFGQGTRLTVV.

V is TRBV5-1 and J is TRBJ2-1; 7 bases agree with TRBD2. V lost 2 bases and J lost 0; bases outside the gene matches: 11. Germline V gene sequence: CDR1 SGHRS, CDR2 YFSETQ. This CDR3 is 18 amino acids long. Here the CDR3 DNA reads TGCGCCAGCAGCTTCGGGGTAGCGGGTCTTAGCTCCTACAATGAGCAGTTCTTC. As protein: CASSFGVAGLSSYNEQFF.

The CDR3 nucleotides are TGTGCCAGTCCAGTGGACAGGGATACTAACTATGGCTACACCTTC. Protein: CASPVDRDTNYGYTF. The genes are TRBV2 and TRBJ1-2; 8 bases fit TRBD1. This CDR3 is 15 amino acids long. The V and J ends lost 9 bases and 0 bases, in that order; junction bases with no gene match: 9. Germline V gene lookup returns CDR1 SNHLY and CDR2 FYNNEI.

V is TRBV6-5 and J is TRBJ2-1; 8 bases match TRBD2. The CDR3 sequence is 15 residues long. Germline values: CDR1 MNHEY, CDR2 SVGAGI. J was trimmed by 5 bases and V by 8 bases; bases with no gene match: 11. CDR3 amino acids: CASPAPGLGNNEQFF. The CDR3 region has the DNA TGTGCCAGCCCAGCCCCGGGACTAGGGAACAATGAGCAGTTCTTC.

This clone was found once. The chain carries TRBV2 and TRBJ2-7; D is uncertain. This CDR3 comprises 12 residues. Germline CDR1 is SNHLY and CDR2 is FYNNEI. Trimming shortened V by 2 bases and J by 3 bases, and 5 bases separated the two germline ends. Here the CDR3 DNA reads TGTGCCAGCAGTGAACAGATCTACGAGCAGTACTTC. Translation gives CASSEQIYEQYF.

In nucleotides, the CDR3 is TGTGCCAGCAGCTTAGTGAGCGGCGTCCTTTCTGGAAACACCATATATTTT. Its translation: CASSLVSGVLSGNTIYF. The chain recombines TRBV11-2 with TRBJ1-3; D call uncertain. The V end was cut by 1 base, the J end by 1 base, with 14 bases between. This CDR3 has 17 amino acids. Germline CDR1 SGHAT, CDR2 FQNNGV.

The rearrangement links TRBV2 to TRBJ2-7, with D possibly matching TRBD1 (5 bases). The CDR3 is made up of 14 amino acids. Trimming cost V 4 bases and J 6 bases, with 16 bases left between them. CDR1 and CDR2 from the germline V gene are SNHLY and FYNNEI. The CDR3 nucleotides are TGTGCCAGCAGTGTCAGGGTAGTGGTGAGCGAGCAGTACTTC. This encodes CASSVRVVVSEQYF.

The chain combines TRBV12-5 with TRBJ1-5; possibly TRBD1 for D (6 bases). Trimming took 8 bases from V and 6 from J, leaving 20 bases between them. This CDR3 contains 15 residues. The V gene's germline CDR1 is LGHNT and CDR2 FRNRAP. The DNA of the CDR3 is TGTGCTAGTCTCTCACAGGGACCCCTGCCTCAGCCCCAGCATTTT. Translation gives CASLSQGPLPQPQHF.

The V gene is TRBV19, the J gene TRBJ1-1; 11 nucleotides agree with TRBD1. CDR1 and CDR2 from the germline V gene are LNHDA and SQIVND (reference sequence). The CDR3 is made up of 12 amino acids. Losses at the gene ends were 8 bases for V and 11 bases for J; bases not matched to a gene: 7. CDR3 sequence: CASGQGALGAFF. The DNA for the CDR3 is TGTGCCAGTGGACAGGGGGCTTTGGGGGCTTTCTTT.

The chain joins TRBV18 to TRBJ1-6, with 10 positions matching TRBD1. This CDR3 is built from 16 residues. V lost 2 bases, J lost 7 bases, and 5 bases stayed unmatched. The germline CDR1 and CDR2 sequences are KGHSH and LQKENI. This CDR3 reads CASSPRGQGSNSPLHF. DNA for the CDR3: TGTGCCAGCTCACCAAGGGGACAGGGGTCGAATTCACCCCTCCACTTT. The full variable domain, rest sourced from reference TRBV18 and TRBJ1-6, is NAGVMQNPRHLVRRRGQEARLRCSPMKGHSHVYWYRQLPEEGLKFMVYLQKENIIDESGMPKERFSAEFPKEGPSILRIQQVVRGDSAAYFCASSPRGQGSNSPLHFGNGTRLTVT.

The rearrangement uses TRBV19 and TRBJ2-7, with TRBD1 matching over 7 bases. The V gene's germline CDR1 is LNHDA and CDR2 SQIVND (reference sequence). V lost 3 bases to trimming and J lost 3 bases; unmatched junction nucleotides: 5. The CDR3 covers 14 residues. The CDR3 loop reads CASSMGTAYYEQYF. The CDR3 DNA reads TGTGCCAGTAGTATGGGGACAGCCTACTACGAGCAGTACTTC. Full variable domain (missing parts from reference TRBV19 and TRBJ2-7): DGGITQSPKYLFRKEGQNVTLSCEQNLNHDAMYWYRQDPGQGLRLIYYSQIVNDFQKGDIAEGYSVSREKKESFPLTVTSAQKNPTAFYLCASSMGTAYYEQYFGPGTRLTVT.

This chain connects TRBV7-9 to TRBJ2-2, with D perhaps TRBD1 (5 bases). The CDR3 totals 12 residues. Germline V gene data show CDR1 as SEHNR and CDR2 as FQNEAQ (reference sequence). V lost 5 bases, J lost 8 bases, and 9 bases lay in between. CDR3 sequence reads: CASSRGSGELFF. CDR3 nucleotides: TGTGCCAGCAGCAGGGGCAGTGGGGAGCTGTTTTTT.

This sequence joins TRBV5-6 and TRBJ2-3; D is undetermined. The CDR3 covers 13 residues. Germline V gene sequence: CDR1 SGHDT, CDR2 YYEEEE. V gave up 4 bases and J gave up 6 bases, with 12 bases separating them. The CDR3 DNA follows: TGTGCCAGCAGCGCCCATGTCGGGGATACGCAGTATTTT. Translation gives CASSAHVGDTQYF.

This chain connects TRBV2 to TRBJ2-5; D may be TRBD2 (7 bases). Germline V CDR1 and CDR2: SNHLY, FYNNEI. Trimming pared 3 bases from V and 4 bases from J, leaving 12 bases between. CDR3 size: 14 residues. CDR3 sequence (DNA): TGTGCCAGCAGTGAGGGAGGGGGAAGAGAGACCCAGTACTTC. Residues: CASSEGGGRETQYF.

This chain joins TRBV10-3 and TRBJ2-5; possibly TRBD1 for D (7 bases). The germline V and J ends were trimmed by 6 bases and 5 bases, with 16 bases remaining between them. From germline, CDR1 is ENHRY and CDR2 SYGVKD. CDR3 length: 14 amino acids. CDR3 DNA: TGTGCCATCAGCCCCAGGGGGGTTGCGGAGACCCAGTACTTC. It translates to CAISPRGVAETQYF.

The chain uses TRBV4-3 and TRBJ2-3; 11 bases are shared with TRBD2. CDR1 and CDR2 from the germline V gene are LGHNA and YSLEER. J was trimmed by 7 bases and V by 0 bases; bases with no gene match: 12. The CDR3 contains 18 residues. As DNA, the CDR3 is TGCGCCAGCAGCCAAGATCCCCCAAGGCTAGCGGGAGGAAATACGCAGTATTTT. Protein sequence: CASSQDPPRLAGGNTQYF.

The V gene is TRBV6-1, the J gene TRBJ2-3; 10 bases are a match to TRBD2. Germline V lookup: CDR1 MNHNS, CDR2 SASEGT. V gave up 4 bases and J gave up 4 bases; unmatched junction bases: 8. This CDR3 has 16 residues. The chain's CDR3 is CASSVLLAGVPDTQYF. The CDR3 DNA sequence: TGTGCCAGCAGTGTATTGCTAGCGGGAGTCCCAGATACGCAGTATTTT.